The clone carrying this T cell receptor (beta chain) was counted between two and nine times. Its specificity is unknown. This sample is part of a study of T-cell reconstitution after alpha-beta-depleted transplantation in children. Findings and caveats of the study: A year post-transplant, T-cell counts and diversity derived mostly from newly produced T cells.

Library preparation (for TCRbeta) was performed with unique molecular identifiers. TCRdb recomputed calls from the PCR reads with MiXCR, one row per CDR3 protein. The data contain around 960,000 distinct CDR3 sequences, roughly 29% of them seen just once; the ten biggest clones take up roughly 30%. V lost 4 bases, J lost 0 bases, and 16 bases lay in between. The CDR3 has 16 residues. From germline, CDR1 is SGHRS and CDR2 YFSETQ. The sequence was collected from a boy younger than two who had a stem cell transplant for SCID, so the T cells may come from the graft donor. Sequencing used PBMCs, mostly from graft donor cells, obtained 360 days after TCRalphabeta/CD19-depleted stem cell transplant. The rearrangement uses TRBV5-1 and TRBJ1-2, with a weak D call TRBD1 (6 bases). CDR3: CASSASGTPANYGYTF. CDR3 coding DNA: TGCGCCAGCAGCGCTTCCGGGACACCTGCTAACTATGGCTACACCTTC.